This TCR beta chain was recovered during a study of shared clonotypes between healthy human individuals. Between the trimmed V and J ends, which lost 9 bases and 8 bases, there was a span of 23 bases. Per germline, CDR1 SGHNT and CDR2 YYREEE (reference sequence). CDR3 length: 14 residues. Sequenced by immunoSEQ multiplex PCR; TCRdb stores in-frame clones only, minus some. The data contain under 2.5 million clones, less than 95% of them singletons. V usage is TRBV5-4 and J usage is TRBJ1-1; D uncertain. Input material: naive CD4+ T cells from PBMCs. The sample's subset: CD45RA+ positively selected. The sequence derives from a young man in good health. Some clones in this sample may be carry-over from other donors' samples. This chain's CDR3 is CATYPGSGEGEAFF. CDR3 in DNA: TGTGCCACCTACCCTGGTTCGGGTGAAGGAGAAGCTTTCTTT. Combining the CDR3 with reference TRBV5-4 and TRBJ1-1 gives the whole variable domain ETGVTQSPTHLIKTRGQQVTLRCSSQSGHNTVSWYQQALGQGPQFIFQYYREEENGRGNFPPRFSGLQFPNYSSELNVNALELDDSALYLCATYPGSGEGEAFFGQGTRLTVV.